The clone carrying this T cell receptor beta chain showed up many times. CDR1 is MNHNS and CDR2 is SASEGT in the germline V gene. The V and J ends lost 4 bases and 0 bases respectively, with 13 bases between them. The CDR3 runs 15 residues. This sample's RNA came from whole unsorted tissue. More than 3 cm separated this lung sample from the edge of the tumor. A modified ARM-PCR protocol with three rounds of nested PCR amplified TCRbeta. MiXCR, run by TCRdb on the multiplex PCR reads, gives a single entry per CDR3 protein. Among 35,000 to 55,000 distinct CDR3 sequences listed, 60% to 70% were seen once. These data are taken from a study of tumor and adjacent non-tumor tissue in lung cancer. Study details: Patients were aged roughly 30 to 76, 10 men and 5 women, stage I to III.

The source of this sequence is a middle-aged woman with non-small cell lung cancer. This chain links TRBV6-1 with TRBJ2-7; D uncertain. Material for sequencing was distant non-tumor lung tissue. The CDR3 loop reads CASSGLRVLSYEQYF. Here the CDR3 DNA reads TGTGCCAGCAGTGGCCTCAGAGTTCTCTCCTACGAGCAGTACTTC.